The 9 T cell receptor beta chains listed next were all sequenced from one sample in a study of blood T cell repertoires in COVID-19. TCRdb's table, derived via immunoSEQ multiplex PCR, lists solely in-frame clones and lacks some. The sample has over 200,000 clones, 85% to 90% seen once. The sample comprised peripheral blood. The receptors shown here come from a woman aged 55 to 70 with acute or convalescent COVID-19.

This chain links TRBV28 with TRBJ1-4; D not resolved. The length of the CDR3 is 14 residues. V lost 3 bases and J 4 bases, leaving 9 bases between the germline ends. CDR1 is MDHEN and CDR2 is SYDVKM in the germline V gene. CDR3 nucleotide sequence: TGTGCCAGCAGTTTTAGACTGAATAATGAAAAACTGTTTTTT. Its protein product is CASSFRLNNEKLFF.

This chain joins TRBV2 and TRBJ1-6; tentative D call: TRBD1 (6 bases). The CDR3 runs 15 residues. V was trimmed by 1 base and J by 9 bases, leaving 13 bases between them. In germline, CDR1 is SNHLY, CDR2 FYNNEI. The CDR3 region has the DNA TGTGCCAGCAGTGAAGAGCGGGGGCGCGGTTCACCCCTCCACTTT. Its translation is CASSEERGRGSPLHF.

This sequence joins TRBV18 and TRBJ1-2; D unclear. With 3 bases removed from V and 0 bases from J, the gap between germline ends came to 11 bases. CDR1 and CDR2 from the germline V gene are KGHSH and LQKENI. This CDR3 is 15 amino acids long. The CDR3 sequence is CASSPGGQTNYGYTF. In DNA form, the CDR3 reads TGTGCCAGCTCACCCGGAGGGCAGACTAACTATGGCTACACCTTC.

The chain joins TRBV19 to TRBJ1-1; the match to TRBD1 covers 8 bases. The germline V gene encodes CDR1 LNHDA and CDR2 SQIVND (reference sequence). This CDR3 has 14 residues. J gave up 4 bases and V 7 bases, and 8 bases lay outside the gene matches. CDR3 DNA: TGTGCCAGTACCCCTACAGGGGGTGGCACTGAAGCTTTCTTT. It is translated as CASTPTGGGTEAFF.

The chain is built from TRBV6-1 and TRBJ1-2; D remains unclear. V was pared by 0 bases and J by 4 bases, with 9 bases between. CDR1 is MNHNS, CDR2 SASEGT, per germline. The CDR3 has 14 residues. CDR3 amino acids: CASSEAMQAYGYTF. The DNA for the CDR3 is TGTGCCAGCAGTGAAGCGATGCAAGCCTATGGCTACACCTTC.

This chain uses TRBV18 with TRBJ2-3, with 10 positions matching TRBD2. V was pared by 6 bases and J by 3 bases, with 6 bases of the junction left unmatched. From germline, CDR1 is KGHSH and CDR2 LQKENI. CDR3 length equals 15 residues. The CDR3 loop is CASSSRLAGTDTQYF. As DNA, the CDR3 is TGTGCCAGCTCTTCTCGACTAGCGGGTACAGATACGCAGTATTTT.

This clone was picked up many times. The CDR3 DNA sequence: TGCGCCAGCGGGACAGGGAACAATCAGCCCCAGCATTTT. This sequence encodes CASGTGNNQPQHF. The chain couples TRBV10-2 to TRBJ1-5; 9 bases fit TRBD1. The CDR3 extends over 13 amino acids. The V segment lost 8 bases and the J segment 3 bases; nucleotides outside the gene matches: 2. CDR1 and CDR2 from the germline V gene are WSHSY and SAAADI.

This clone occurred a few times. This chain uses TRBV18 with TRBJ1-2, with 7 bases matching TRBD1. The germline V gene encodes CDR1 KGHSH and CDR2 LQKENI. CDR3 length: 13 amino acids. Losses at the gene ends were 3 bases for V and 7 bases for J; bases not matched to a gene: 5. The CDR3 loop reads CASSPDQGVGYTF. Here the CDR3 DNA reads TGTGCCAGCTCACCGGACCAGGGGGTTGGCTACACCTTC.

CDR3 coding DNA: TGTGCCAGCAGCCGCTCCGGGGGTAACTATGGCTACACCTTC. Translation: CASSRSGGNYGYTF. V usage is TRBV6-2 or TRBV6-3 and J usage is TRBJ1-2; TRBD1 is a possible D gene (5 bases). The V gene's germline CDR1 is MNHEY and CDR2 SVGEGT. V was trimmed by 6 bases and J by 1 base, leaving 12 bases between them. The CDR3 spans 14 residues.